This T cell receptor (beta chain) originates from a study of shared clonotypes between healthy human individuals. Concerning this clone: Its antigen is not known.

In the source study's methods: Filtering of immunoSEQ junctional sequences could not match full-length read filtering. Sequencing was performed with immunoSEQ multiplex PCR; in TCRdb, only in-frame clones are kept and a portion is missing. The V and J calls and the clone size are those of that table, but D and trimming were determined from the DNA. The sample gives about 700,000 clones, around 92% of which show up once; 24% is in the top ten. Naive CD8 isolation took CD45RO-negative cells positively selected for CCR7 and excluded terminally differentiated effector memory CD45RA+ cells. Points from the study as a whole: Naive CD4 clonotypes overlapped across a handful of donors at approximately 5.5%.

V was pared by 2 bases and J by 15 bases, with 14 bases between. Germline CDR1 reads DFQATT; CDR2 reads SNEGSKA (reference sequence). This CDR3 contains 11 residues. This sequence originates from a man aged 25 to 40 in good health. The chain has TRBV20-1 and TRBJ2-4; D possibly corresponds to TRBD2 (5 bases). Source material: naive CD8+ T cells sorted from blood. The CDR3 loop is CSARNTSLPYF. CDR3 sequence (DNA): TGCAGTGCTAGAAATACTAGTCTTCCGTACTTC.